The rows below give T cell receptor beta chains drawn from one sample of a study of blood T cell repertoires in COVID-19. Sequencing was performed with immunoSEQ multiplex PCR; in TCRdb, only in-frame clones are kept and a portion is missing. The profile shows about 160,000 clones, more than 65% of them singletons. Sequencing was carried out using PBMCs or T cells enriched from blood (not recorded which). The receptor set was obtained from a man in his sixties who had recovered from COVID-19. The CDR3 runs from the conserved cysteine through the conserved F or W. Each record gives: V gene, D gene, CDR3 protein. A D gene is named only where the DNA matches it firmly.

TRBV28 NA CSLGRGNTEAFF
TRBV25-1 TRBD1 CASSGTGVGGYTF
TRBV6-2/TRBV6-3 NA CASSYSGHLNTEAFF
TRBV27 TRBD1 CASSPTGDRQPQHF
TRBV3-1/TRBV3-2 TRBD2 CASSQGIGGANTGELFF
TRBV24-1 NA CATSDPLEMGTDTQYF
TRBV18 TRBD1 CASSPPGTGSGTGELFF
TRBV5-6 TRBD1 CASSLTGTGDREKLFF
TRBV2 NA CASSVRTGNQPQHF
TRBV5-1 NA CASRTDSFSNQPQHF
TRBV2 TRBD2 CASSEWAGVETQYF
TRBV7-2 NA CASSLGQVRFTYEQYF
TRBV10-3 TRBD1 CASQGTGDNQPQHF
TRBV19 NA CASSITGSRGYEQYF
TRBV7-8 TRBD1 CASSSNLRRDREDEKLFF
TRBV4-1 NA CASSQPGQWPNSPLHF
TRBV15 TRBD1 CATRTGGTEAFF
TRBV6-4 NA CASKRDTNTYEQYF
TRBV28 NA CASSTGTNYGYTF
TRBV9 NA CASSVGNGGHYEQYF
TRBV5-1 NA CASSLRGTYTDTQYF
TRBV7-8 TRBD2 CASNSGGNNNEQFF
TRBV28 TRBD1 CASSFTGVNTEAFF
TRBV15 NA CATSRDLGAAPTF
TRBV2 TRBD2 CASSESRLAGSSWNQYF
TRBV27 NA CASSRVLEGRGLRPNSPLHF
TRBV19 TRBD1 CASSGDRDYEQYF
TRBV6-5 NA CASSLPGDGNQPQHF
TRBV5-1 NA CASSSRSSGNTIYF